Listed below are T cell receptor beta chains from one sample, sequenced in a study of metastatic and nonmetastatic thyroid tumors. Using MiXCR, TCRdb reanalyzed the PCR reads. The sample lists approximately 12,000 clones, around a quarter occurring once. Specimen: blood. These TCRs come from a female donor with papillary thyroid cancer or a benign thyroid nodule (not recorded which). Some clones in this sample may be carry-over from other donors' samples. CDR3s include the opening cysteine and the closing phenylalanine or tryptophan.

J gene,CDR3 length,V gene,CDR3 protein
TRBJ1-2,14,TRBV9,CASSPPQGLGGYTF
TRBJ1-4,15,TRBV7-6,CASSLSGGTNEKLFF
TRBJ1-5,15,TRBV10-3,CAISSGTGSNQPQHF
TRBJ1-5,16,TRBV28,CASSATGTGSNQPQHF
TRBJ2-6,20,TRBV7-3,CASSLRGRLAGSPGANVLTF
TRBJ2-7,13,TRBV30,CAWVRGHGNEQYF
TRBJ1-4,16,TRBV28,CASSLQLGGWVEKLFF
TRBJ2-7,13,TRBV5-4,CASKDPSSYEQYF
TRBJ2-7,14,TRBV10-1,CASSGLAGSYEQYF
TRBJ1-1,15,TRBV28,CASSLHRVGRSGAFF
TRBJ1-6,19,TRBV12-3/TRBV12-4,CASSVEGNRDRFLASPLHF
TRBJ1-4,14,TRBV3-1,CASSQRSPNEKLFF
TRBJ2-7,17,TRBV6-1,CASRLSERQAISYEQYF
TRBJ1-1,12,TRBV7-9,CASGQEVGQAFF
TRBJ2-1,14,TRBV29-1,CSAKDLLSGNEQFF
TRBJ2-1,16,TRBV28,CASSLSYLGLHDEQFF
TRBJ2-3,14,TRBV2,CASRGDFYTDTQYF
TRBJ1-4,15,TRBV5-1,CASSLAQGIYEKLFF
TRBJ1-1,14,TRBV30,CAWSVALGGDNDFF
TRBJ2-2,16,TRBV30,CAWYPSLAGVSGELFF
TRBJ2-7,9,TRBV6-4,CASSYEQYF
TRBJ1-1,12,TRBV11-2,CASSLGGGEAFF
TRBJ2-5,19,TRBV4-1,CASSPLWGGRAQVQETQYF
TRBJ2-3,13,TRBV7-6,CASSQGRADTQYF
TRBJ2-3,13,TRBV2,CASGGGDTDTQYF
TRBJ2-4,14,TRBV20-1,CSAPGQLAKNIQYF
TRBJ2-1,11,TRBV29-1,CSVVGYNEQFF
TRBJ1-6,14,TRBV6-1,CACTEEQGSSPLHF
TRBJ2-1,14,TRBV2,CASNRDTPANEQFF
TRBJ1-2,12,TRBV6-1,CASSGSDYGYTF
TRBJ1-2,15,TRBV11-1,CASSAGTGGLGGYTF
TRBJ2-7,14,TRBV7-6,CASSGATGVYEQYF